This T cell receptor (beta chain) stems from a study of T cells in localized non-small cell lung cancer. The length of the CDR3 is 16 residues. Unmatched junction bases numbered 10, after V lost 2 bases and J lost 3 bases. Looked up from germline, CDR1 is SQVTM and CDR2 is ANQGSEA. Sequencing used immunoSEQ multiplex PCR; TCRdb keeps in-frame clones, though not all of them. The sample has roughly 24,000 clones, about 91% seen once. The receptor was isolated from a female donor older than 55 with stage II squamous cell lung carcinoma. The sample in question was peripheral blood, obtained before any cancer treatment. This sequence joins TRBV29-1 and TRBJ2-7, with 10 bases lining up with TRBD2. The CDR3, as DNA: TGCAGCGTTGAAATGGATCTAGCGGGAGTCAACTACGAGCAGTACTTC. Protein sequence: CSVEMDLAGVNYEQYF.